A single sample is the source of the 20 T cell receptor beta chains below, sequenced in a study of cytomegalovirus exposure and HLA in healthy donors (dated by TCRdb to 2015 to 2018). Receptors were amplified or captured by the immunoSEQ multiplex PCR assay. The multiplex PCR relied on a mix of 60 forward primers for TCR Vbeta segments and 13 reverse primers for TCR Jbeta segments. Held by TCRdb, this immuneACCESS table contains in-frame sequences only and omits some clones. Under half of the omission traces to an unresolved V gene where checked; the cause of the rest is unknown. The sample table shows approximately 170,000 clones, and just over 70% are seen once. The top ten clonotypes cover around 4.6% of the sample. Sample: PBMCs. These receptors were taken from a man between 18 and 29 years old in good health and CMV-seropositive.

The chain uses TRBV6-5 and TRBJ1-2; the D gene is possibly TRBD1 (6 bases). Germline-derived CDR1 and CDR2 are MNHEY and SVGAGI. The length of the CDR3 is 15 residues. V shed 2 bases and J shed 3 bases, with 13 bases lying between them. The CDR3 loop reads CASSYGGGLDYGYTF. In DNA form, the CDR3 reads TGTGCCAGCAGTTACGGCGGGGGGCTTGACTATGGCTACACCTTC.

The chain couples TRBV6-1 to TRBJ1-1; the match to TRBD1 covers 9 bases. V lost 11 bases to trimming and J lost 0 bases; unmatched junction nucleotides: 7. This CDR3 comprises 14 residues. The germline CDR1 and CDR2 sequences are MNHNS and SASEGT. The CDR3 DNA sequence: TGTGCCGGAGAGGACAGGGGAATGAACACTGAAGCTTTCTTT. It encodes CAGEDRGMNTEAFF.

The genes are TRBV6-6 and TRBJ1-1; D unresolved. Looked up from germline, CDR1 is MNHNY and CDR2 is SVGAGI (reference sequence). This CDR3 region has 13 residues. V was clipped by 8 bases and J by 1 base, with 11 bases between them. The CDR3 is CASGEGWNTEAFF. In DNA, the CDR3 is TGTGCCAGCGGGGAGGGCTGGAACACTGAAGCTTTCTTT.

The rearrangement joins TRBV6-6 to TRBJ2-3, with D perhaps TRBD2 (6 bases). CDR1 and CDR2 (germline): MNHNY, SVGAGI (reference sequence). This CDR3 region has 14 residues. V lost 6 bases and J lost 3, with 13 bases in between. CDR3 residues: CASSLALSTDTQYF. The CDR3 nucleotides are TGTGCCAGCAGCCTAGCGCTCAGTACAGATACGCAGTATTTT.

This clone was observed a handful of times. The chain employs TRBV5-1 and TRBJ1-2, with 8 bases matching TRBD1. The germline CDR1 and CDR2 sequences are SGHRS and YFSETQ. The CDR3 is made up of 14 amino acids. The trim removed 3 bases at V and 2 bases at J, leaving 3 bases unmatched. The DNA of the CDR3 is TGCGCCAGCAGCTCCCAGGGGGCCAACTATGGCTACACCTTC. Its protein product is CASSSQGANYGYTF.

CDR3 bases: TGTGCCAGCAGCTTGGCCGGAGAGGCGGTTATACTAGGCACAGATACGCAGTATTTT. Amino acid sequence: CASSLAGEAVILGTDTQYF. V is TRBV5-6 and J is TRBJ2-3; tentative D call: TRBD2 (5 bases). V dropped 0 bases and J dropped 1 base, with 21 bases sitting between them. Germline V gene sequence: CDR1 SGHDT, CDR2 YYEEEE. CDR3 length equals 19 residues. The complete variable domain, with remaining parts taken from reference TRBV5-6 and TRBJ2-3, reads DAGVTQSPTHLIKTRGQQVTLRCSPKSGHDTVSWYQQALGQGPQFIFQYYEEEERQRGNFPDRFSGHQFPNYSSELNVNALLLGDSALYLCASSLAGEAVILGTDTQYFGPGTRLTVL.

The CDR3 region is CASMAQGRPYNEQFF. For the CDR3, the DNA is TGTGCCAGCATGGCACAGGGGCGCCCCTACAATGAGCAGTTCTTC. This rearrangement joins TRBV6-5 to TRBJ2-1, with 7 bases matching TRBD1. CDR1 is MNHEY, CDR2 SVGAGI, per germline. Unmatched junction bases numbered 8, after V lost 7 bases and J lost 2 bases. CDR3 length: 15 residues.

V and J are TRBV6-1 and TRBJ2-1; D not resolved. Germline V gene lookup returns CDR1 MNHNS and CDR2 SASEGT. With 2 bases removed from V and 3 bases from J, the gap between germline ends came to 17 bases. CDR3 length equals 17 residues. CDR3 sequence reads: CASSELLEQPLYNEQFF. DNA of the CDR3: TGTGCCAGCAGTGAACTCTTAGAACAGCCCCTCTACAATGAGCAGTTCTTC.

This chain uses TRBV28 with TRBJ2-5; perhaps TRBD2 as D (6 bases). Germline values: CDR1 MDHEN, CDR2 SYDVKM. Trimming took off 3 bases at V and 1 base at J, with 12 bases between the two ends. There are 15 residues in the CDR3. The CDR3 region is CASSLASETQETQYF. CDR3 DNA: TGTGCCAGCAGTTTGGCTAGCGAGACCCAAGAGACCCAGTACTTC.

The V and J genes are TRBV19 and TRBJ1-4; 7 nucleotides agree with TRBD1. Losses at the gene ends were 6 bases for V and 0 bases for J; bases not matched to a gene: 4. There are 15 residues in the CDR3. In germline, CDR1 is LNHDA, CDR2 SQIVND (reference sequence). CDR3 sequence: CASSRDRSTNEKLFF. Here the CDR3 DNA reads TGTGCCAGTAGCCGGGACAGATCAACTAATGAAAAACTGTTTTTT.

Here the CDR3 DNA reads TGTGCCAGCACCAGCGCAGGGACACAATATGGCTACACCTTC. This sequence encodes CASTSAGTQYGYTF. J is TRBJ1-2 and V is TRBV5-4; tentative D call: TRBD1 (6 bases). This CDR3 contains 14 residues. Per the germline V gene, CDR1 is SGHNT and CDR2 is YYREEE (reference sequence). V lost 6 bases to trimming and J lost 5 bases, with 17 bases between them. Looking up the rest from reference TRBV5-4 and TRBJ1-2 gives the full variable domain: ETGVTQSPTHLIKTRGQQVTLRCSSQSGHNTVSWYQQALGQGPQFIFQYYREEENGRGNFPPRFSGLQFPNYSSELNVNALELDDSALYLCASTSAGTQYGYTFGSGTRLTVV.

This chain connects TRBV11-3 to TRBJ2-2; no reliable D call. The germline V gene encodes CDR1 SGHNT and CDR2 YENEEA. This CDR3 contains 13 residues. V gave up 5 bases and J gave up 6 bases, with 10 bases separating them. The CDR3 here is CASSPSGSGELFF. Here the CDR3 DNA reads TGTGCCAGCAGCCCCTCAGGTTCCGGGGAGCTGTTTTTT.

This clone showed up just once. The chain couples TRBV27 to TRBJ2-5; weak D call: TRBD1 (6 bases). Trimming removed 5 bases at V and 1 base at J, with 11 bases between. Germline V gene sequence: CDR1 MNHEY, CDR2 SMNVEV (reference sequence). The length of the CDR3 is 14 residues. This CDR3 reads CASSATGSQETQYF. For the CDR3, the DNA is TGTGCCAGCAGTGCGACAGGTTCCCAAGAGACCCAGTACTTC.

The V call is TRBV11-2, the J call TRBJ2-3; 7 bases fit TRBD2. The trim removed 2 bases at V and 5 bases at J, leaving 16 bases unmatched. Germline CDR1 reads SGHAT; CDR2 reads FQNNGV. The CDR3 is 18 residues long. Written as DNA, the CDR3 is TGTGCCAGCAGCTTAAAGCGGGGCCGTCCCACTGGGATAGATACGCAGTATTTT. Translated: CASSLKRGRPTGIDTQYF.

The chain uses TRBV27 and TRBJ1-1; tentatively, D is TRBD1 (6 bases). Germline-derived CDR1 and CDR2 are MNHEY and SMNVEV (reference sequence). V was pared by 5 bases and J by 1 base, with 17 bases between. This CDR3 is built from 16 residues. The DNA for the CDR3 is TGTGCCAGCAGTACCCTCAGGAAGGGGGAGAACACTGAAGCTTTCTTT. Amino acids: CASSTLRKGENTEAFF.

The genes are TRBV19 and TRBJ1-1; D gene ambiguous. CDR1 is LNHDA and CDR2 is SQIVND in the germline V gene (reference sequence). V was trimmed by 5 bases and J by 7 bases, leaving 8 bases between them. The CDR3 loop spans 11 amino acids. The CDR3 region has the DNA TGTGCCAGTAGTCTCGGTTATGAAGCTTTCTTT. This codes for CASSLGYEAFF.

This sequence joins TRBV19 and TRBJ2-1; tentative D call: TRBD1 (6 bases). Germline CDR1 LNHDA, CDR2 SQIVND (reference sequence). The CDR3 sequence is 13 residues long. The V and J ends lost 3 bases and 4 bases respectively, with 7 bases between them. CDR3 amino acids: CASSIQGYNEQFF. The CDR3 DNA reads TGTGCCAGTAGTATTCAGGGGTACAATGAGCAGTTCTTC.

The table lists this clone with a count of one. V gene TRBV6-6 combines with J gene TRBJ2-2; D uncertain. There are 13 residues in the CDR3. Trimming pared 2 bases from V and 6 bases from J, leaving 7 bases between. Germline CDR1 MNHNY, CDR2 SVGAGI (reference sequence). CDR3: CASSYPSPGELFF. The CDR3 bases are TGTGCCAGCAGTTACCCCTCTCCCGGGGAGCTGTTTTTT.

The V and J genes are TRBV7-6 and TRBJ2-3, with D uncertain. The CDR3 runs to 15 residues. Germline V gene data show CDR1 as SGHVS and CDR2 as FNYEAQ. V lost 2 bases to trimming and J lost 6 bases, with 15 bases between them. CDR3 in amino acids: CASSLMAVKRDTQYF. For the CDR3, the DNA is TGTGCCAGCAGCTTAATGGCGGTTAAAAGGGATACGCAGTATTTT. Based on the CDR3 plus reference TRBV7-6 and TRBJ2-3, the full variable domain is GAGVSQSPRYKVTKRGQDVALRCDPISGHVSLYWYRQALGQGPEFLTYFNYEAQQDKSGLPNDRFSAERPEGSISTLTIQRTEQRDSAMYRCASSLMAVKRDTQYFGPGTRLTVL.

The chain couples TRBV21-1 to TRBJ2-7; no check of the table's D call, TRBD1, against the DNA was made. TRBV21-1 is a known pseudogene. CDR3 length: 17 residues. For the CDR3, the DNA is TGTGCCAGCAGACTCTCACTACGCCAGGGGGCAAGCTACGAGCAGTACGTC. It yields the protein CASRLSLRQGASYEQYV.